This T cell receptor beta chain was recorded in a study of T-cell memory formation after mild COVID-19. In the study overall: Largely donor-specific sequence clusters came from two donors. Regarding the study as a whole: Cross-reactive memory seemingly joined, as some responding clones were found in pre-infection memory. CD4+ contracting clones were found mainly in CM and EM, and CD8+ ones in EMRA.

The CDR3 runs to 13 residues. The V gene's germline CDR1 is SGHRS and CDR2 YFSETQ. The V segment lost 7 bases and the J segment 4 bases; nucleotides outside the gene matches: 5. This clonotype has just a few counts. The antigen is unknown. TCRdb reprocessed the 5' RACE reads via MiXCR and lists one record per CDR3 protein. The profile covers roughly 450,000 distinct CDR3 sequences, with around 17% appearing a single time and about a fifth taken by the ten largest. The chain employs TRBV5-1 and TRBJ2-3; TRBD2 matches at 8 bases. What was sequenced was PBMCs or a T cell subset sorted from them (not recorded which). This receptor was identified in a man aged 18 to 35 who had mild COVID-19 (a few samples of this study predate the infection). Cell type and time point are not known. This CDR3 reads CASSGGRADTQYF. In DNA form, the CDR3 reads TGCGCCAGCTCGGGGGGGCGCGCAGATACGCAGTATTTT. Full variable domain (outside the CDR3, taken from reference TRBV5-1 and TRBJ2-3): KAGVTQTPRYLIKTRGQQVTLSCSPISGHRSVSWYQQTPGQGLQFLFEYFSETQRNKGNFPGRFSGRQFSNSRSEMNVSTLELGDSALYLCASSGGRADTQYFGPGTRLTVL.